The clone carrying this T cell receptor beta chain was observed a single time. The sample originates from a study of blood T cell repertoires in COVID-19. About the research overall: The United States, Italy and Spain provided the acute and convalescent COVID-19 samples.

Method: immunoSEQ multiplex PCR; TCRdb's copy keeps in-frame clones and lacks some. Altogether 250,000 or so clones are present, roughly 84% being singletons, with the ten largest covering about 1.6%. In germline, CDR1 is SGDLS, CDR2 YYNGEE. Trimming cost V 3 bases and J 4 bases, with 10 bases left between them. This CDR3 is 14 amino acids long. The chain combines TRBV9 with TRBJ2-2, with a tentative D call TRBD2 (6 bases). The sequenced sample was peripheral blood. The TCR comes from a woman aged 35 to 49 who had recovered from COVID-19. The CDR3 loop is CASSGGGITGELFF. The CDR3 DNA is TGTGCCAGCAGCGGGGGCGGGATCACCGGGGAGCTGTTTTTT.